One and the same sample provided the 15 T cell receptor beta chains below, sequenced in a study of vaccination and CD4 T cells after COVID-19. For these TCRs, the target antigens are not known. Treatment denoted: approximately nine-day PBMC culture with coronavirus spike peptide pools or control peptides (ViraFEST assay). The study sequenced cultured CD4+ T cell DNA using the Oncomine TCR Beta short-read assay. TCRdb re-called the PCR reads through MiXCR, storing one row per CDR3 protein. The sample lists more than 9,000 distinct CDR3 sequences, approximately 28% seen once, with 23% in the top ten. Specimen: cultured CD4+ T cells from blood. The receptor set was obtained from a human donor with COVID-19.

CDR3 amino acids: CSARFGKETQYF. CDR3 DNA: TGCAGTGCTAGATTCGGTAAAGAGACCCAGTACTTC. This rearrangement joins TRBV20-1 to TRBJ2-5; unclear D gene. The V end was cut by 2 bases, the J end by 3 bases, with 7 bases between. Germline V gene sequence: CDR1 DFQATT, CDR2 SNEGSKA (reference sequence). This CDR3 comprises 12 residues.

The chain employs TRBV28 and TRBJ2-1, with a possible D match to TRBD1 (8 bases). Looked up from germline, CDR1 is MDHEN and CDR2 is SYDVKM. This CDR3 has 19 amino acids. V gave up 4 bases and J gave up 3 bases, with 25 bases separating them. The CDR3 DNA follows: TGTGCCAGCAGTTCCATGGACAGGGAAGGCCCTAGCGGCTACAATGAGCAGTTCTTC. Translation: CASSSMDREGPSGYNEQFF.

This chain joins TRBV10-1 and TRBJ2-7; no clear D gene. CDR3 length: 13 amino acids. CDR1 is WNHNN and CDR2 is SYGVQD in the germline V gene (reference sequence). Trimming took 3 bases from V and 5 from J, leaving 11 bases between them. The CDR3 is CASSENYGDEQYF. CDR3 coding DNA: TGCGCCAGCAGTGAAAACTATGGCGACGAGCAGTACTTC.

The chain combines TRBV5-4 with TRBJ2-5; a possible D gene is TRBD2 (6 bases). CDR3 size: 14 residues. CDR1 and CDR2 (germline): SGHNT, YYREEE (reference sequence). V lost 4 bases and J 2 bases, leaving 12 bases between the germline ends. The CDR3 protein is CASSLAGFQETQYF. The CDR3 region has the DNA TGTGCCAGCAGCCTCGCGGGGTTTCAAGAGACCCAGTACTTC.

This clonotype is labeled as medium-sized (0.01 to 0.1%). The V call is TRBV19, the J call TRBJ1-5; D gene uncertain. Germline V gene data show CDR1 as LNHDA and CDR2 as SQIVND (reference sequence). The CDR3 consists of 12 residues. V lost 6 bases and J lost 2, with 5 bases in between. The CDR3, as DNA: TGTGCCAGTAGGGGCGGCAATCAGCCCCAGCATTTT. Translating gives CASRGGNQPQHF.

There are a few counts of this clonotype. CDR3 residues: CSASLQGALSEQYF. In nucleotides, the CDR3 is TGCAGTGCTAGTTTACAGGGGGCGCTTTCCGAGCAGTACTTC. This chain uses TRBV20-1 with TRBJ2-7, with 9 bases fitting TRBD1. With 3 bases clipped from V and 6 bases from J, the junction kept 9 bases outside the gene matches. Germline V CDR1 and CDR2: DFQATT, SNEGSKA (reference sequence). This CDR3 is built from 14 residues.

The chain has TRBV20-1 and TRBJ2-7, with 10 bases identical to TRBD1. The length of the CDR3 is 16 residues. CDR1 and CDR2 from the germline V gene are DFQATT and SNEGSKA (reference sequence). Trimming took 6 bases from V and 5 from J; bases not matched to a gene: 16. CDR3 sequence (DNA): TGCAGTGCCCCGCCGAACCGGGGACAGGGGATCCACGAGCAGTACTTC. Encoded protein: CSAPPNRGQGIHEQYF.

This clonotype has only a few counts. This chain uses TRBV20-1 with TRBJ2-3, with TRBD2 matching 7 bases. Germline V gene lookup returns CDR1 DFQATT and CDR2 SNEGSKA (reference sequence). CDR3 length: 16 residues. The ends lost 6 bases at V and 4 bases at J; junction bases unmatched: 16. CDR3 protein: CSALSSRAGVADTQYF. The CDR3 nucleotides are TGCAGTGCCCTCTCGTCCAGGGCGGGGGTGGCAGATACGCAGTATTTT.

This clonotype was picked up one time. The V call is TRBV3-1, the J call TRBJ1-5; TRBD1 might be the D (5 bases). The CDR3 is 15 amino acids. The V end lost 0 bases, the J end lost 7 bases, and 13 bases lay between the germline ends. The germline V gene has CDR1 LGHDT and CDR2 YNNKEL (reference sequence). The chain's CDR3 is CASSQDLGAGQPQHF. The DNA for the CDR3 is TGTGCCAGCAGCCAAGATCTCGGGGCCGGGCAGCCCCAGCATTTT.

The chain joins TRBV3-1 to TRBJ1-5; 8 bases line up with TRBD1. The germline gives CDR1 LGHDT, CDR2 YNNKEL (reference sequence). V was clipped by 4 bases and J by 6 bases; unmatched bases: 8. This CDR3 region has 15 residues. CDR3 sequence: CASSPGDRNPQPQHF. CDR3 bases: TGTGCCAGCAGCCCGGGGGACAGGAACCCTCAGCCCCAGCATTTT.

Remarks on this clonotype: The junction does not match germline at one end; this may be a read error. The chain has TRBV7-3 and TRBJ2-1; 8 nucleotides line up with TRBD1. Germline V gene sequence: CDR1 SGHTA, CDR2 FQGTGA. This CDR3 region has 11 residues. CDR3 in amino acids: CASSLGTGRVF. In DNA, the CDR3 is TGTGCCAGCAGCCTCGGGACAGGTCGAGTCTTC.

The V and J genes are TRBV29-1 and TRBJ2-7, with 12 positions matching TRBD1. The J segment lost 6 bases and the V segment lost 4 bases, leaving 10 bases of the junction unmatched. Germline V gene data show CDR1 as SQVTM and CDR2 as ANQGSEA. The CDR3 is 15 amino acids. The CDR3 protein is CSVGPGTGGRGEQYF. The CDR3 DNA reads as TGCAGCGTTGGTCCCGGGACAGGGGGCAGGGGCGAGCAGTACTTC.

CDR3 bases: TGCGCCAGCAGCCAGCTGACAGGGGGCGATGCCAGCTACACCTTC. It specifies CASSQLTGGDASYTF. This chain joins TRBV4-1 and TRBJ1-2; 10 nucleotides match TRBD1. Trimming took 3 bases from V and 9 from J; bases not matched to a gene: 10. The germline V gene encodes CDR1 MGHRA and CDR2 YSYEKL. This CDR3 region has 15 residues.

This clonotype was detected only a few times. V gene TRBV20-1 combines with J gene TRBJ2-3; possible D gene TRBD2, 6 bases. Germline V gives CDR1 DFQATT, CDR2 SNEGSKA (reference sequence). The CDR3 has 17 residues. V shed 0 bases and J shed 2 bases, with 18 bases lying between them. The DNA of the CDR3 is TGCAGTGCTAGAGATTTTTCGGGTAGCGGAAACACAGATACGCAGTATTTT. Translating it yields CSARDFSGSGNTDTQYF.

This clonotype has more than one count but fewer than ten. The V and J genes are TRBV21-1 and TRBJ2-1; TRBD2, the D gene given by the table, was not confirmed from the DNA. TRBV21-1 is assigned pseudogene status. The CDR3 runs 15 residues. CDR3 sequence: CASLYEGQAPNEQFF. In nucleotides, the CDR3 is TGTGCCAGCCTGTATGAGGGTCAGGCACCCAATGAGCAGTTCTTC.